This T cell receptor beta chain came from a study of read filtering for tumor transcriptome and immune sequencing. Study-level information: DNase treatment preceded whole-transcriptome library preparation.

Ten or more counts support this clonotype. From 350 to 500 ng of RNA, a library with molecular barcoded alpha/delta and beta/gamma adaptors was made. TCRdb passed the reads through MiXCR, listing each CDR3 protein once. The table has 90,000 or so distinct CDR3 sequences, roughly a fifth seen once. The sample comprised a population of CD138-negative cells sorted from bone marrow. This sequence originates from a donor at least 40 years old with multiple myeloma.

In DNA form, the CDR3 reads TGTGCCAGCAGAGATTTTGGGACCGACCCCTACGAGCAGTACTTC. This codes for CASRDFGTDPYEQYF. The J gene is TRBJ2-7, the V gene TRBV2; D may correspond to TRBD1 or TRBD2 (5 bases each). V lost 6 bases to trimming and J lost 2 bases, with 17 bases between them. Looked up from germline, CDR1 is SNHLY and CDR2 is FYNNEI. The CDR3 runs to 15 residues.